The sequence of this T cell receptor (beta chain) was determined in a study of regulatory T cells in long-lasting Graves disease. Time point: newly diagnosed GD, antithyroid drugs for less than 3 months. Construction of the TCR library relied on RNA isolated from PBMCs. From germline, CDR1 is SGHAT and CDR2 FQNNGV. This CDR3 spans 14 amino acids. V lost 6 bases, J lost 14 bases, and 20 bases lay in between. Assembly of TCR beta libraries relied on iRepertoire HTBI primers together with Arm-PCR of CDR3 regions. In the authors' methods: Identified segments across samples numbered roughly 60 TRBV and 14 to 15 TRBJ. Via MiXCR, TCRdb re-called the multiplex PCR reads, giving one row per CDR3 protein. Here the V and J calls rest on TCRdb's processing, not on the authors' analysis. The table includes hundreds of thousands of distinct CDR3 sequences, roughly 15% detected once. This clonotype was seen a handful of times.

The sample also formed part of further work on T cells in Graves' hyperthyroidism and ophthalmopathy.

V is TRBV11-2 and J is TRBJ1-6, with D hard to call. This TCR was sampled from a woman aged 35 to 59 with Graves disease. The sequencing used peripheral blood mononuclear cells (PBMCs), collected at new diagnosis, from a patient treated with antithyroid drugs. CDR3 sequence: CASSLGVPGSSLHF. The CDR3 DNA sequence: TGTGCCAGCAGTCTTGGGGTACCGGGGTCATCCCTCCACTTT. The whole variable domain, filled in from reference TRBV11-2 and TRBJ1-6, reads EAGVAQSPRYKIIEKRQSVAFWCNPISGHATLYWYQQILGQGPKLLIQFQNNGVVDDSQLPKDRFSAERLKGVDSTLKIQPAKLEDSAVYLCASSLGVPGSSLHFGNGTRLTVT.